The 6 T cell receptor beta chains given below trace back to one sample, sequenced in a study of cytomegalovirus exposure and HLA in healthy donors. In the PCR, 60 Vbeta and 13 Jbeta primers were used. Profiling relied on immunoSEQ multiplex PCR, and the TCRdb table lists in-frame clones only, not all of them. This sample yields 130,000 to 150,000 clones, of which around three quarters are seen a single time; approximately 2.5% belongs to the top ten. The sequenced sample consisted of PBMCs. The receptors here all came from a woman between 18 and 29 years old in good health and CMV-seropositive.

The V call is TRBV19, the J call TRBJ2-4, with 7 nucleotides matching TRBD1. CDR1 and CDR2 from the germline V gene are LNHDA and SQIVND (reference sequence). Trimming took 9 bases from V and 0 from J; bases not matched to a gene: 5. The CDR3 spans 14 residues. CDR3 in DNA: TGTGCCAGCAGGGACAGCCAAGCCAAAAACATTCAGTACTTC. Encoded protein: CASRDSQAKNIQYF.

The gene calls are TRBV7-9 and TRBJ1-1, with D perhaps TRBD1 (6 bases). V was cut by 3 bases and J by 2 bases, with 7 bases left in between. The V gene's germline CDR1 is SEHNR and CDR2 FQNEAQ (reference sequence). The CDR3 consists of 13 residues. CDR3 DNA sequence: TGTGCCAGCAGCTTGACAGGTAACACTGAAGCTTTCTTT. Its protein is CASSLTGNTEAFF.

CDR3 residues: CASSHERGRNTEAFF. DNA of the CDR3: TGTGCCAGCAGCCACGAGAGAGGTAGGAACACTGAAGCTTTCTTT. This chain uses TRBV27 with TRBJ1-1; D unclear. Germline CDR1 MNHEY, CDR2 SMNVEV (reference sequence). The CDR3 covers 15 residues. V lost 6 bases, J lost 1 base, and 15 bases lay in between.

This clone was counted a few times. The chain links TRBV19 to TRBJ1-1; D ambiguous. There are 12 residues in the CDR3. Trimming cost V 9 bases and J 1 base, with 9 bases left between them. Germline-derived CDR1 and CDR2 are LNHDA and SQIVND (reference sequence). CDR3 region: CASTIRNTEAFF. DNA of the CDR3: TGTGCCAGCACTATACGGAACACTGAAGCTTTCTTT.

The CDR3, as DNA: TGTGCCAGCTCACCAGATGGGGCAAGCACCGGGGAGCTGTTTTTT. This gives the protein CASSPDGASTGELFF. The chain uses TRBV18 and TRBJ2-2, with a possible D match to TRBD1 (5 bases). V lost 2 bases and J 4 bases, leaving 11 bases between the germline ends. This CDR3 region has 15 residues. Germline V gene sequence: CDR1 KGHSH, CDR2 LQKENI.

This clone was counted a single time. The gene calls are TRBV7-8 and TRBJ2-1; D gene unclear. V was trimmed by 1 base and J by 5 bases, leaving 9 bases between them. Germline CDR1 and CDR2: SGHVS and FQNEAQ. The CDR3 length is 14 residues. The CDR3 nucleotides are TGTGCCAGCAGCTTAGTACACACCAACAATGAGCAGTTCTTC. This gives the protein CASSLVHTNNEQFF.